What follows is one TCR beta chain and its context. Its antigen is unidentified. This specimen belongs to a study of cytomegalovirus exposure and HLA in healthy donors. Vbeta (60) and Jbeta (13) primers were used in the PCR. Libraries were prepared by immunoSEQ multiplex PCR; TCRdb keeps only in-frame clonotypes and omits some of them. Its listing shows approximately 79,000 clones. Study-level results: TCR association rates varied by HLA locus in a later analysis, with DRB1 highest and HLA-C lowest. Some TCR beta chains (roughly 160 of them) were listed as cytomegalovirus-associated.

Trimming removed 1 base from V and 0 bases from J; junction bases left unmatched: 2. The germline CDR1 and CDR2 sequences are GTSNPN and SVGIG (reference sequence). The CDR3 has 15 amino acids. Sequenced material: PBMCs. This receptor was identified in a boy aged 5 to 17 in good health and CMV-seronegative. V and J are TRBV30 and TRBJ1-2; 10 bases are a match to TRBD1. CDR3 protein: CAWSGTGGTNYGYTF. The CDR3 DNA sequence: TGTGCCTGGAGTGGGACAGGGGGGACTAACTATGGCTACACCTTC.